The entry below gives a single T cell receptor (beta chain) sequence along with its context. In blood CD8+ and CD4+ T cells, TCR beta underwent sequencing. TEMRA cells underwent FACS enrichment and CD8+ and CD4+ T cells underwent negative isolation. V dropped 3 bases and J dropped 4 bases, with 6 bases sitting between them. This CDR3 has 12 residues. Germline V gene data show CDR1 as LNHDA and CDR2 as SQIVND (reference sequence). The sample comes from a study of CD8 T cells in Susac syndrome. With random hexamers, 0.5 to 1 ug RNA was reverse transcribed. TCRdb re-derived calls from the immunoSEQ multiplex PCR reads in MiXCR, one entry per CDR3 protein. The sample has about 140,000 distinct CDR3 sequences; around 94% are singletons.

J is TRBJ1-1 and V is TRBV19; no clear D gene. The origin of this receptor is a human donor in good health. What was sequenced was CD8+ T cells from PBMCs. The CDR3 sequence: CASSIGPTEAFF. In nucleotides, the CDR3 is TGTGCCAGTAGTATCGGGCCCACTGAAGCTTTCTTT.